The 9 T cell receptor beta chains given below trace back to one sample, sequenced in a study of T cells in localized non-small cell lung cancer. Repertoires were generated with immunoSEQ multiplex PCR, while TCRdb's copy carries only in-frame clones and drops some. The sample carries 37,000 or so clones, 88% recorded once. The sample in question was peripheral blood, obtained before any cancer treatment. The receptor source for this set is a woman aged 40 to 75 with stage I lung adenocarcinoma.

The genes are TRBV6-1 and TRBJ2-3, with D possibly matching TRBD1 (6 bases). CDR1 is MNHNS and CDR2 is SASEGT in the germline V gene. The CDR3 length is 16 residues. V was pared by 1 base and J by 2 bases, with 13 bases between. The CDR3 here is CASSEVLTGHTDTQYF. The CDR3 DNA reads TGTGCCAGCAGTGAAGTCCTCACAGGGCACACAGATACGCAGTATTTT.

This clone was detected once. The gene calls are TRBV7-6 and TRBJ2-2, with 8 bases identical to TRBD2. Looked up from germline, CDR1 is SGHVS and CDR2 is FNYEAQ. The CDR3 totals 16 residues. V shed 5 bases and J 7 bases; nucleotides not matched to a gene: 12. The CDR3 is CASSPRLASLRGELFF. The CDR3 DNA reads as TGTGCCAGCAGCCCCAGACTAGCGAGTCTTCGCGGGGAGCTGTTTTTT.

This chain joins TRBV2 and TRBJ2-7; D call uncertain. V gave up 2 bases and J gave up 1 base, with 12 bases separating them. The CDR3 length is 15 residues. CDR1 and CDR2 from the germline V gene are SNHLY and FYNNEI. CDR3 in DNA: TGTGCCAGCAGTGAATGGGGTCGCGGTTCCTACGAGCAGTACTTC. This encodes CASSEWGRGSYEQYF.

The chain carries TRBV5-4 and TRBJ2-2; 10 bases are a match to TRBD2. Germline V gene lookup returns CDR1 SGHNT and CDR2 YYREEE (reference sequence). The CDR3 contains 16 residues. J lost 4 bases, V lost 0 bases, and 3 bases had no gene match. The CDR3 DNA reads as TGTGCCAGCAGCTTGGTAGCGGGAGGACCCACCGGGGAGCTGTTTTTT. Protein sequence: CASSLVAGGPTGELFF.

This clone was observed a handful of times. This sequence joins TRBV6-5 and TRBJ1-1; possible D gene TRBD1, 5 bases. V was shortened by 4 bases and J by 0 bases, with 15 bases between the two germline ends. There are 16 residues in the CDR3. The germline gives CDR1 MNHEY, CDR2 SVGAGI. CDR3 nucleotides: TGTGCCAGCAGTTCCTTCCTGACAGCTATGAACACTGAAGCTTTCTTT. Its protein is CASSSFLTAMNTEAFF.

The chain carries TRBV18 and TRBJ2-7; D is perhaps TRBD2 (6 bases). CDR1 is KGHSH, CDR2 LQKENI, per germline. The CDR3 length is 14 residues. V lost 10 bases and J 6 bases, leaving 22 bases between the germline ends. The CDR3 DNA reads as TGTGCCACAAGCGTCGGGACGGGGGAGATCGAGCAGTACTTC. Encoded protein: CATSVGTGEIEQYF.

The chain links TRBV19 to TRBJ2-2; D is possibly TRBD2 (5 bases). Germline values: CDR1 LNHDA, CDR2 SQIVND (reference sequence). With 5 bases removed from V and 2 bases from J, the gap between germline ends came to 12 bases. The CDR3 length is 15 residues. CDR3 nucleotides: TGTGCCAGTAGTCGGGCTAGCCTAAACACCGGGGAGCTGTTTTTT. It codes for CASSRASLNTGELFF.

The chain recombines TRBV19 with TRBJ1-6; a weak D match, TRBD1 (5 bases). The V end lost 7 bases, the J end lost 16 bases, and 20 bases lay between the germline ends. The CDR3 is 13 amino acids. Germline V lookup: CDR1 LNHDA, CDR2 SQIVND (reference sequence). The CDR3: CASTAARDGMLHF. The CDR3 region has the DNA TGTGCCAGTACCGCGGCTAGGGACGGAATGCTCCACTTT.

The chain is built from TRBV6-5 and TRBJ2-5; D may match TRBD1 or TRBD2 (6 bases each). The CDR3 totals 14 residues. Germline CDR1 is MNHEY and CDR2 is SVGAGI. Trimming removed 6 bases at V and 1 base at J, with 12 bases between. The CDR3 DNA reads TGTGCCAGCAGCCCCGGGGGCAGCCAAGAGACCCAGTACTTC. Translated, it gives CASSPGGSQETQYF.